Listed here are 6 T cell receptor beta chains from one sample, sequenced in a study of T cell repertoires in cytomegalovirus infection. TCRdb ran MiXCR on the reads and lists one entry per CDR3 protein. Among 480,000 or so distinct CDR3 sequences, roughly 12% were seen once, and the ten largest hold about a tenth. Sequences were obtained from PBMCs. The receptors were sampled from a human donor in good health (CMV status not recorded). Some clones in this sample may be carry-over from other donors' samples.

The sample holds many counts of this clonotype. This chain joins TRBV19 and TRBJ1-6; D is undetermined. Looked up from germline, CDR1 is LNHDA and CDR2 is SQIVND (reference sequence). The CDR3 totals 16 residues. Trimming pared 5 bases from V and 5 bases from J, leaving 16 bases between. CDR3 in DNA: TGTGCCAGTAGTTTGCTGGCCGAGGAAGATAATTCACCCCTCCACTTT. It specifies CASSLLAEEDNSPLHF.

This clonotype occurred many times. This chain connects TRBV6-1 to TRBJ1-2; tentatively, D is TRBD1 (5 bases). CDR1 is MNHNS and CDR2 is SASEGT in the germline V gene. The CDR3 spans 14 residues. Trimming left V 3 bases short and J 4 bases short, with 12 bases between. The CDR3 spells CASSDAGIGYGYTF. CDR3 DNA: TGTGCCAGCAGTGATGCAGGGATTGGCTATGGCTACACCTTC.

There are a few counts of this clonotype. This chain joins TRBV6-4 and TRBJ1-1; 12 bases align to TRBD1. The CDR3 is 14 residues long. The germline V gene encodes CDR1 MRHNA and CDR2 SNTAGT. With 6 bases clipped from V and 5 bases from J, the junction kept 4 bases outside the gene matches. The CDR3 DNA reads TGTGCCAGCAGGCGGGGACAGGGGGCTACTGAAGCTTTCTTT. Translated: CASRRGQGATEAFF.

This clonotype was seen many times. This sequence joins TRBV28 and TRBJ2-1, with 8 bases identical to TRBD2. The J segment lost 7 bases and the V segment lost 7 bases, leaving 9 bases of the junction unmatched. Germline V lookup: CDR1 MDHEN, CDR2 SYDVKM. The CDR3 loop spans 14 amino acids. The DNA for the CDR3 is TGTGCCAGCAACGGAGCGGGAGCCGGGAATGAGCAGTTCTTC. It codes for CASNGAGAGNEQFF.

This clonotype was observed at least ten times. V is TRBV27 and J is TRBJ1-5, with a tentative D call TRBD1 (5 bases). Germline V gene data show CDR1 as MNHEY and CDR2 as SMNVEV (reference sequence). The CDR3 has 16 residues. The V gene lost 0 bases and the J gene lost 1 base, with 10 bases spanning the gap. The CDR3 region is CASSLSWQGSNQPQHF. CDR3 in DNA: TGTGCCAGCAGTTTATCTTGGCAGGGAAGCAATCAGCCCCAGCATTTT.

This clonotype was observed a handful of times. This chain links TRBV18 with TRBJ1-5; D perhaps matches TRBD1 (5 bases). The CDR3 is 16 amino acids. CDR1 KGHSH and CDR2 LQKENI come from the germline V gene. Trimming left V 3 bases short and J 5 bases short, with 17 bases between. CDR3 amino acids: CASSPRPTGPHQPQHF. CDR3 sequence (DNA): TGTGCCAGCTCACCGCGACCCACAGGACCCCATCAGCCCCAGCATTTT.